This entry is about one T cell receptor (beta chain). Ten or more counts support this clonotype. Its cognate antigen has yet to be identified. Qualities for individual bases were not recorded, and no much larger clone is one base off. This record comes from a study of early T cells in non-severe SARS-CoV-2 infection (dated by TCRdb to about 2021). In the study overall: Because TCR sequencing relied on bulk RNA taken from unsorted whole blood, pairing of alpha and beta chains was not possible. Broad study findings and their caveats: VDJdb matching was skewed toward anti-spike CD8 responses, so virus-specific expansions were likely underestimated and private and CD4 specificities were missed.

V is clipped by 5 bases and J by 5 bases, and the sequence between their germline boundaries is 16 bases long. CDR1 KGHSH and CDR2 LQKENI are derived from the germline V gene. The CDR3 covers 14 residues, taking in both the cysteine and the phenylalanine. Only the CDR3 region is kept as DNA, spanning 42 bases read in frame from base 1. A case-control design nested within a healthcare worker cohort in London, UK, was used, with weekly nasopharyngeal swab PCR tests and blood sampling performed. Healthcare workers were enrolled in the week of the UK lockdown, from 23 to 31 March 2020, and were followed every week for up to roughly 15 weeks. Library creation used 5' RACE. TCRdb lists the instrument as NextSeq 500. The TCR library protocol attached unique molecular identifiers to individual cDNA molecules to correct for sequencing error and PCR bias. Sequencing covered both TCR alpha and beta chains, and within each sample the abundances of alpha and beta sequences were tightly co-correlated. As for how the authors treated the data: V gene, J gene and CDR3 annotation of TCR sequences was performed with Decombinator V4. Expanded TCRs were defined as changing significantly between any two time points under a Poisson model with p below 0.0001. TCR abundances were normalised to the total number of TCRs sequenced in each sample and reported as counts per million. TRAV1-2 paired with TRAJ12, TRAJ20 or TRAJ33 defined MAIT TCRs, while TRAV10 paired with TRAJ18 defined iNKT TCRs. A search of VDJdb, accessed on 1 November 2021, was run for TCRs annotated to CMV, EBV and SARS-CoV-2, with TCRs annotated for multiple antigens excluded. TCRdb trimmed public reads at Q25 via fastp, called clones via MiXCR and kept in-frame beta chains. Each CDR3 protein gets just one entry, which takes the most common genes and DNA from the rows behind it. The V and J calls shown here were made by TCRdb, not taken from the authors' results. For this sample the table gives tens of thousands of distinct CDR3 sequences, of which 3.5% to 5% were detected only once. The ten largest clones represent around 6% of the sample.

The chain joins TRBV18 to TRBJ2-7; no D gene is confidently identified. The TCR sequence derives from an adult who was a healthcare worker with PCR-confirmed SARS-CoV-2 infection or an uninfected control (not recorded which). The specimen sequenced was whole blood. For the CDR3, the sequence is CASSATRTGDEQYF. The DNA is TGTGCCAGCTCAGCAACGAGGACGGGCGACGAGCAGTACTTC.